This is a list of T cell receptor beta chains from one sample in a study of T-cell memory formation after mild COVID-19. TCRdb reprocessed the 5' RACE reads via MiXCR and lists one record per CDR3 protein. This table has more than 400,000 distinct CDR3 sequences, about 20% appearing once. Sequenced input: PBMCs or a T cell subset sorted from them (not recorded which). The receptor set was obtained from an adult woman who had mild COVID-19 (a few samples of this study predate the infection). Cell type and time point are not known. CDR3s include the opening cysteine and the closing phenylalanine or tryptophan. A D gene is named only where the DNA matches it firmly. Only some rows state a clone size, as once, few, many or a class for expanded clones.

V gene	D gene	J gene	clone size	CDR3 protein	CDR3 DNA
TRBV20-1	-	TRBJ1-4	-	CSALKGIVNEKLFF	TGCAGTGCTCTCAAAGGGATAGTTAATGAAAAACTGTTTTTT
TRBV6-5	-	TRBJ2-1	-	CASSATGFYNEQFF	TGTGCCAGCAGCGCGACTGGATTCTACAATGAGCAGTTCTTC
TRBV30	TRBD2	TRBJ2-3	few	CAWSVAGAEDTQYF	TGTGCCTGGAGTGTAGCGGGAGCTGAAGATACGCAGTATTTT
TRBV7-3	-	TRBJ2-2	once	CASSLGPENTGELFF	TGTGCCAGCAGCTTAGGTCCAGAAAACACCGGGGAGCTGTTTTTT
TRBV5-1	TRBD1	TRBJ2-6	-	CASSPVPGGSGANVLTF	TGCGCCAGCAGCCCGGTGCCAGGGGGTTCCGGGGCCAACGTCCTGACTTTC
TRBV27	-	TRBJ2-7	few	CASSFNRDYEQYF	TGTGCCAGCAGTTTCAACAGGGACTACGAGCAGTACTTC
TRBV29-1	TRBD1	TRBJ1-1	few	CSVTQGAGTEAFF	TGCAGCGTGACTCAGGGGGCTGGCACTGAAGCTTTCTTT
TRBV20-1	-	TRBJ1-2	-	CSAWDGPNYGYTF	TGCAGTGCTTGGGACGGCCCAAACTATGGCTACACCTTC
TRBV4-2	-	TRBJ2-2	-	CASREDNTGELIF	TGTGCCAGCAGAGAGGATAACACCGGGGAGCTGATTTTT
TRBV7-9	-	TRBJ2-5	-	CASSLLTVETQYF	TGTGCCAGCAGCTTATTGACGGTAGAGACCCAGTACTTC
TRBV5-6	-	TRBJ1-1	many	CASSRLDGAAGEAFF	TGTGCCAGCAGCCGGCTCGACGGGGCCGCGGGTGAAGCTTTCTTT
TRBV7-9	TRBD1	TRBJ2-1	-	CASSLTGEGEQFF	TGTGCCAGCAGCTTAACAGGGGAAGGTGAGCAGTTCTTC
TRBV2	TRBD1	TRBJ2-7	many	CASSRQGYEQYF	TGTGCCAGCAGCCGACAGGGCTACGAGCAGTACTTC
TRBV12-3/TRBV12-4	TRBD1	TRBJ2-1	-	CASSSTGGKNEQFF	TGTGCCAGCAGTTCGACAGGGGGGAAAAATGAGCAGTTCTTC
TRBV7-2	TRBD1	TRBJ2-7	few	CASIPEQGYEQYF	TGTGCCAGCATCCCCGAACAGGGGTACGAGCAGTACTTC
TRBV7-9	TRBD1	TRBJ2-3	-	CASNQGAAMADTQYF	TGTGCCAGCAACCAGGGGGCGGCTATGGCAGATACGCAGTATTTT
TRBV9	-	TRBJ2-3	few	CASSDYASTDTQYF	TGTGCCAGCAGCGATTACGCTAGCACAGATACGCAGTATTTT
TRBV7-9	-	TRBJ1-1	few	CASSLMTVVSEAFF	TGTGCCAGCAGCCTAATGACAGTCGTATCTGAAGCTTTCTTT
TRBV20-1	-	TRBJ1-1	-	CSASGRATEAFF	TGCAGTGCTAGCGGTAGGGCCACTGAAGCTTTCTTT
TRBV12-3/TRBV12-4	TRBD1	TRBJ1-1	-	CASSPGTGKRNTEAFF	TGTGCCAGCAGTCCCGGGACAGGGAAACGAAACACTGAAGCTTTCTTT
TRBV7-8	-	TRBJ1-5	-	CASSLDRKQAQHF	TGTGCCAGCAGCTTAGATCGGAAACAGGCCCAGCATTTT
TRBV20-1	-	TRBJ1-1	few	CSVRVGVGAFF	TGCAGTGTCCGGGTAGGGGTCGGAGCTTTCTTT
TRBV7-9	-	TRBJ2-4	few	CASSLIRGSKNIQYF	TGTGCCAGCAGCTTGATACGCGGGTCCAAAAACATTCAGTACTTC
TRBV9	TRBD2	TRBJ2-3	-	CASSVGTSGGNTDTQYF	TGTGCCAGCAGCGTAGGGACTAGCGGGGGGAATACAGATACGCAGTATTTT
TRBV20-1	-	TRBJ2-2	-	CSARDEGYTGELFF	TGCAGTGCTAGAGATGAGGGGTACACCGGGGAGCTGTTTTTT
TRBV6-1	-	TRBJ1-1	few	CASSELNTEAFF	TGTGCCAGCAGTGAATTGAACACTGAAGCTTTCTTT
TRBV5-1	TRBD2	TRBJ2-7	-	CASSLVASGPSSYEQYF	TGCGCCAGCAGCTTGGTAGCTAGCGGGCCCTCCTCCTACGAGCAGTACTTC
TRBV5-4	TRBD1	TRBJ1-2	-	CASRSPDRDYGYTF	TGTGCCAGCAGGTCCCCTGACAGGGACTATGGCTACACCTTC
TRBV4-2	-	TRBJ2-1	-	CASSQDFTAGANNEQFF	TGTGCCAGCAGCCAAGATTTCACGGCGGGGGCGAACAATGAGCAGTTCTTC
TRBV18	-	TRBJ2-7	-	CASSKAGSPNYEQYF	TGTGCCAGCTCAAAAGCAGGATCCCCAAACTACGAGCAGTACTTC
TRBV5-1	TRBD1	TRBJ2-5	-	CASSKGDRGTQETQYF	TGCGCCAGCAGCAAAGGGGACAGGGGAACCCAAGAGACCCAGTACTTC
TRBV6-5	-	TRBJ2-1	few	CASRTGTGWNEQFF	TGTGCCAGCAGAACTGGGACTGGCTGGAATGAGCAGTTCTTC